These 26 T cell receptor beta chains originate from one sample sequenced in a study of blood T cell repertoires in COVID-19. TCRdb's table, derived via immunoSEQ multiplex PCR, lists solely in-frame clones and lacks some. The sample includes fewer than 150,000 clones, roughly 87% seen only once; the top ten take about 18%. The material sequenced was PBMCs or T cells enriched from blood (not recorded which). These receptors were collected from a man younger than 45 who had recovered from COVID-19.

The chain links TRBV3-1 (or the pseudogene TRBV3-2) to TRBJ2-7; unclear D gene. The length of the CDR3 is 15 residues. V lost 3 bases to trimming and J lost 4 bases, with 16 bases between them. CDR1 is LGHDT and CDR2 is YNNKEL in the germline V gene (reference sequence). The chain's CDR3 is CASSHLTSLDYEQYF. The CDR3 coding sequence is TGTGCCAGCAGCCATCTGACATCCCTCGATTACGAGCAGTACTTC.

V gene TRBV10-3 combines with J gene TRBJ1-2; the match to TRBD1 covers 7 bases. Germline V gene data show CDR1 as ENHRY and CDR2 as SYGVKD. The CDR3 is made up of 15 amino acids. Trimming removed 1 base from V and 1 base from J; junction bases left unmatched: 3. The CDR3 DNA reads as TGTGCCATCAGTGAGTGGGACAGAGATAACTATGGCTACACCTTC. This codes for CAISEWDRDNYGYTF.

The CDR3 DNA reads TGTGCCAGCAGGGGGACAGGGAGGACCTACGAGCAGTACTTC. It codes for CASRGTGRTYEQYF. This chain joins TRBV25-1 and TRBJ2-7; 9 bases align to TRBD1. V trimming: 6 bases; J trimming: 2 bases; junction bases outside the gene matches: 5. Germline lookup yields CDR1 MGHDK and CDR2 SYGVNS. This CDR3 is 14 amino acids long.

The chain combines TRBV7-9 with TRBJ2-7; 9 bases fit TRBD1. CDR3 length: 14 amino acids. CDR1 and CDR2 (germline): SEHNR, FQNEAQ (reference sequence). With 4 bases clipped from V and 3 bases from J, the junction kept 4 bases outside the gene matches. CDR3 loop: CASSSDRGSYEQYF. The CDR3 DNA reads TGTGCCAGCAGCTCGGACAGGGGAAGCTACGAGCAGTACTTC.

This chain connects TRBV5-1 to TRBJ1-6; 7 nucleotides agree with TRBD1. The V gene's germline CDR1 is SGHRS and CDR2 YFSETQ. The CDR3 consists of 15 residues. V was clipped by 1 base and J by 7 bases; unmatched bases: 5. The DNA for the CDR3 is TGCGCCAGCAGCTTGTCTCAGGGGGGCAATTCACCCCTCCACTTT. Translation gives CASSLSQGGNSPLHF.

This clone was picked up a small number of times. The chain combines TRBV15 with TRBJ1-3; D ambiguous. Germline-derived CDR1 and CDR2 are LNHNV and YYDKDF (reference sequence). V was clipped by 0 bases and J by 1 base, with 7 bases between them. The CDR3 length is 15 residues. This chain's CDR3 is CATSRESGSGNTIYF. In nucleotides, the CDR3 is TGTGCCACCAGCAGAGAGTCGGGGTCTGGAAACACCATATATTTT.

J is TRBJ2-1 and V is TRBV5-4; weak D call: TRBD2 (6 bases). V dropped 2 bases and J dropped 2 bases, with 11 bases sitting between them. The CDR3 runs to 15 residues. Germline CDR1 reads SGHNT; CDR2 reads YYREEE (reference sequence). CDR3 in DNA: TGTGCCAGCAGCTTAGATGGCGGGGCCTACAATGAGCAGTTCTTC. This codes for CASSLDGGAYNEQFF.

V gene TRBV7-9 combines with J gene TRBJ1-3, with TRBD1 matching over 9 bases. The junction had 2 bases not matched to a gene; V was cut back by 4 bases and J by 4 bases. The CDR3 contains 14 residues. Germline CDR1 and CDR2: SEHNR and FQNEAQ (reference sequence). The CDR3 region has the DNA TGTGCCAGCAGCTGGGACAGGGAAGGAAACACCATATATTTT. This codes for CASSWDREGNTIYF. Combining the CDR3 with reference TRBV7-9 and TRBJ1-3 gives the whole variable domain DTGVSQNPRHKITKRGQNVTFRCDPISEHNRLYWYRQTLGQGPEFLTYFQNEAQLEKSRLLSDRFSAERPKGSFSTLEIQRTEQGDSAMYLCASSWDREGNTIYFGEGSWLTVV.

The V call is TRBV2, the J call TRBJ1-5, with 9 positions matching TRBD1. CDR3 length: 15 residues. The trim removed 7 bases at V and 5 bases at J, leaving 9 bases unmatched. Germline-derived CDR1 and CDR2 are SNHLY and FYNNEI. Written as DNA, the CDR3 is TGTGCCAGCATCCCCGGGACAGGGACCCATCAGCCCCAGCATTTT. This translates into CASIPGTGTHQPQHF.

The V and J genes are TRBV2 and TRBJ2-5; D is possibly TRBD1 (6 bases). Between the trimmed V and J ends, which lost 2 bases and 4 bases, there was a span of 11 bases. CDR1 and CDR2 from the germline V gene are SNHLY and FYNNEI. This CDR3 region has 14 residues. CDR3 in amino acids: CASSENTGRETQYF. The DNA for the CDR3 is TGTGCCAGCAGTGAAAATACAGGGAGAGAGACCCAGTACTTC.

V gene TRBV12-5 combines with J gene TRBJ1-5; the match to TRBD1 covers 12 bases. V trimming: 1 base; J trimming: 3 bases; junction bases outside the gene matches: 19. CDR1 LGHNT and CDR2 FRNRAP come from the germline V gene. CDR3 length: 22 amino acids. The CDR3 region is CASGLEGGTGTGGPSNNQPQHF. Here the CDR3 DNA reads TGTGCTAGTGGTTTGGAAGGTGGGACCGGGACAGGGGGCCCTTCGAACAATCAGCCCCAGCATTTT.

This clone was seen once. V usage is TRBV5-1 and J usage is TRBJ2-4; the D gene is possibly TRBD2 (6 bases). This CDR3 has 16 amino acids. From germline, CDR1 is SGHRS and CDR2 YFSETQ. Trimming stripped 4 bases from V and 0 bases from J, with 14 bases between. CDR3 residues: CASSVAGNLAKNIQYF. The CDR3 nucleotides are TGCGCCAGCAGCGTCGCGGGGAACCTAGCCAAAAACATTCAGTACTTC.

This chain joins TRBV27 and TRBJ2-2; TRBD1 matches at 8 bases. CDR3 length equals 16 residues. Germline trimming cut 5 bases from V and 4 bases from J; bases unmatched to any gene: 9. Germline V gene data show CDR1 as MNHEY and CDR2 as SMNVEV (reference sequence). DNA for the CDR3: TGTGCCAGCAGTGCCCTTCCGGGGACAGGCACCGGGGAGCTGTTTTTT. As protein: CASSALPGTGTGELFF.

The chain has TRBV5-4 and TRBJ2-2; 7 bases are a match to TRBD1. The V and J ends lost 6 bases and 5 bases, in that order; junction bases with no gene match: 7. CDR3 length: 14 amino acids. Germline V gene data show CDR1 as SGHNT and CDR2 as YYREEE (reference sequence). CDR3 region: CASTSRQGTGELFF. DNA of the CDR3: TGTGCCAGCACCTCCCGACAGGGAACCGGGGAGCTGTTTTTT.

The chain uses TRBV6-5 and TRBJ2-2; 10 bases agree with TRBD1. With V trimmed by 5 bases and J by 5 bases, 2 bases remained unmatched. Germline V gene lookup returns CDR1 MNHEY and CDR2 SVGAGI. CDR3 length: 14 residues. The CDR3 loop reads CASSTGQGTGELFF. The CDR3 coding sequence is TGTGCCAGCAGTACGGGACAGGGGACCGGGGAGCTGTTTTTT.

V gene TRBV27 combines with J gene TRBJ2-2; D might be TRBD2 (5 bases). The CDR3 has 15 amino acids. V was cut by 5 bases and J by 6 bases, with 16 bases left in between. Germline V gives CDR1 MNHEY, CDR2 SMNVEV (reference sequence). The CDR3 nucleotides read TGTGCCAGCAGTGATCTACTAGGTTTCCCCGGGGAGCTGTTTTTT. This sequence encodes CASSDLLGFPGELFF.

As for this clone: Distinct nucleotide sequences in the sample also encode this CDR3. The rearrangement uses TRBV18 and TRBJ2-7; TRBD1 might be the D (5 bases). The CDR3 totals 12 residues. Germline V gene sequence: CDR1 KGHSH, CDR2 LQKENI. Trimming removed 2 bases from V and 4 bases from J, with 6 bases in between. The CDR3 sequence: CASSPRGYEQYF. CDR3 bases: TGTGCCAGCTCACCAAGGGGTTACGAGCAGTACTTC.

CDR3 sequence (DNA): TGTGCCAGCAGCTTCCAGGGGCCGATGGCAAGTAATTCACCCCTCCACTTT. Amino acid sequence: CASSFQGPMASNSPLHF. The V call is TRBV11-2, the J call TRBJ1-6; the D gene is possibly TRBD1 (6 bases). Germline assignment: CDR1 SGHAT and CDR2 FQNNGV. V was clipped by 3 bases and J by 6 bases, with 18 bases between them. This CDR3 contains 17 residues.

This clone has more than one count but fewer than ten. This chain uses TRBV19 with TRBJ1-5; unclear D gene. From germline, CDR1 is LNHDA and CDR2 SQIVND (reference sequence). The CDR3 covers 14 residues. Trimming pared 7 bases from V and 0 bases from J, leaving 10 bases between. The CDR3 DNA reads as TGTGCCAGTACCGAGGACTATAGCAATCAGCCCCAGCATTTT. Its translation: CASTEDYSNQPQHF.

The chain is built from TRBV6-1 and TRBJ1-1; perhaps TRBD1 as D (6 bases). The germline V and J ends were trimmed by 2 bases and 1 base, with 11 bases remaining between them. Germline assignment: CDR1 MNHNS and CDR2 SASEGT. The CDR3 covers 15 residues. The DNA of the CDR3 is TGTGCCAGCAGTGAATGGGGGACAAAGAACACTGAAGCTTTCTTT. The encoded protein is CASSEWGTKNTEAFF.

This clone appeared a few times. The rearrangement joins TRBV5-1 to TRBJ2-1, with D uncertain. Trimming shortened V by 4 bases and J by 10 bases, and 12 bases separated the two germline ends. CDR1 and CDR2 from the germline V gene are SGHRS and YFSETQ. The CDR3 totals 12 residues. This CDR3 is CASSPPTSEQFF. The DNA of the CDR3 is TGCGCCAGCAGCCCACCGACATCCGAGCAGTTCTTC.

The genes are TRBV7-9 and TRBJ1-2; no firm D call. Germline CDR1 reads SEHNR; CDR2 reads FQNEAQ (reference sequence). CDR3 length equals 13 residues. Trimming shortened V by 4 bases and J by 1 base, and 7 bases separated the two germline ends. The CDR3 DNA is TGTGCCAGCAGCTCCGGTGTTAACTATGGCTACACCTTC. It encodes CASSSGVNYGYTF.

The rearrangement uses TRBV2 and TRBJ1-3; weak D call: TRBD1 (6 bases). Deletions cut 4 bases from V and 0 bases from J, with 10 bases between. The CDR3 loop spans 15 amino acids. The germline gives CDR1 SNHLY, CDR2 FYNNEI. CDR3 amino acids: CASSVWTVSGNTIYF. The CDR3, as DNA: TGTGCCAGCAGTGTTTGGACAGTCTCTGGAAACACCATATATTTT.

The CDR3 region is CAISEYPVNNEQFF. In DNA, the CDR3 is TGTGCCATCAGTGAGTATCCAGTTAACAATGAGCAGTTCTTC. V gene TRBV10-3 combines with J gene TRBJ2-1, with unresolved D. In germline, CDR1 is ENHRY, CDR2 SYGVKD. Trimming pared 1 base from V and 5 bases from J, leaving 9 bases between. The CDR3 totals 14 residues.

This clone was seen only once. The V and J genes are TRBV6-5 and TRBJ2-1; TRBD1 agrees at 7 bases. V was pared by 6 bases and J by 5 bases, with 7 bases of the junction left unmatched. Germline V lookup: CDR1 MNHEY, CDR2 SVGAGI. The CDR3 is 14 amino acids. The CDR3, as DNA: TGTGCCAGCAGCCCGACAGGGTCACACAATGAGCAGTTCTTC. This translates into CASSPTGSHNEQFF.

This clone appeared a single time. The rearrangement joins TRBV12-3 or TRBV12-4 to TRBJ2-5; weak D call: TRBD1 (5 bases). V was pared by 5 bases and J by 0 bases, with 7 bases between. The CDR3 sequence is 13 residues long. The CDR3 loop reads CASSPDNQETQYF. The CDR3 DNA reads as TGTGCCAGCAGTCCGGACAACCAAGAGACCCAGTACTTC.